This T cell receptor (beta chain) is drawn from a study of blood T cell repertoires in COVID-19. Germline assignment: CDR1 MDHEN and CDR2 SYDVKM. This CDR3 is built from 15 residues. Trimming shortened V by 3 bases and J by 1 base, and 13 bases separated the two germline ends. This clone has just a few counts. The table came from immunoSEQ multiplex PCR; TCRdb's copy has only in-frame clones and leaves some out. The data contain under 55,000 clones, roughly 85% of them singletons. Sequenced sample: peripheral blood. This chain links TRBV28 with TRBJ2-7, with D tentatively TRBD2 (6 bases). The receptor's source is a human donor in a cohort sampled during active COVID-19. CDR3 in DNA: TGTGCCAGCAGTTTCTATTCAGGGACTTCCTACGAGCAGTACTTC. Amino acid sequence: CASSFYSGTSYEQYF.